This entry lists 18 T cell receptor beta chains sequenced from one sample in a study of blood T cell repertoires in COVID-19. Here immunoSEQ multiplex PCR was the method, and the copy in TCRdb shows in-frame clones only, minus some. This table has approximately 150,000 clones, roughly 85% appearing once. Material: PBMCs or T cells enriched from blood (not recorded which). The origin of the receptors is a woman aged 65 to 85 in a cohort exposed to, infected with or recovered from COVID-19 (not recorded which).

V and J are TRBV28 and TRBJ1-1; no firm D call. The CDR3 has 12 amino acids. V shed 1 base and J shed 10 bases, with 10 bases lying between them. Germline CDR1 and CDR2: MDHEN and SYDVKM. Here the CDR3 reads CASSLSPNRAFF. Here the CDR3 DNA reads TGTGCCAGCAGTTTATCCCCCAACAGAGCTTTCTTT.

A few counts support this clone. The chain links TRBV7-9 to TRBJ2-1; D ambiguous. V was trimmed by 2 bases and J by 0 bases, leaving 8 bases between them. There are 15 residues in the CDR3. CDR1 and CDR2 from the germline V gene are SEHNR and FQNEAQ (reference sequence). The CDR3, as DNA: TGTGCCAGCAGCTTAATGGCTAGCTCCTACAATGAGCAGTTCTTC. Translation: CASSLMASSYNEQFF.

DNA of the CDR3: TGTGCCAGCGCCGGTGCTCCGGGCTCCTACAATGAGCAGTTCTTC. It specifies CASAGAPGSYNEQFF. The chain couples TRBV9 to TRBJ2-1; D call uncertain. Germline lookup yields CDR1 SGDLS and CDR2 YYNGEE. Trimming cost V 7 bases and J 0 bases, with 14 bases left between them. There are 15 residues in the CDR3.

The chain uses TRBV10-3 and TRBJ1-6; a weak D match, TRBD1 (6 bases). The CDR3 totals 14 residues. V was cut by 6 bases and J by 4 bases, with 10 bases left in between. Germline V lookup: CDR1 ENHRY, CDR2 SYGVKD. The DNA of the CDR3 is TGTGCCATCAGCCGGGACACATATAATTCACCCCTCCACTTT. The encoded protein is CAISRDTYNSPLHF.

The rearrangement joins TRBV7-9 to TRBJ2-7; D is undetermined. Trimming left V 5 bases short and J 3 bases short, with 5 bases between. The CDR3 sequence is 11 residues long. Germline V gene sequence: CDR1 SEHNR, CDR2 FQNEAQ (reference sequence). The CDR3 nucleotides are TGTGCCAGCAGCGCCAGCTACGAGCAGTACTTC. Translated: CASSASYEQYF.

The rearrangement joins TRBV4-2 to TRBJ1-6; unclear D gene. There are 18 residues in the CDR3. V was pared by 2 bases and J by 0 bases, with 14 bases between. Germline-derived CDR1 and CDR2 are LGHNA and YNFKEQ. The CDR3 here is CASSQTTSVRSYNSPLHF. For the CDR3, the DNA is TGTGCCAGCAGCCAAACCACAAGCGTTCGCTCCTATAATTCACCCCTCCACTTT.

The chain uses TRBV9 and TRBJ2-1, with 13 positions matching TRBD2. Germline V lookup: CDR1 SGDLS, CDR2 YYNGEE. CDR3 size: 18 residues. The V and J ends lost 5 bases and 0 bases, in that order; junction bases with no gene match: 8. The CDR3 nucleotides read TGTGCCAGCAGTCCGGGACTAGCGGGGCCGAACTCCTACAATGAGCAGTTCTTC. Amino acids: CASSPGLAGPNSYNEQFF.

The chain has TRBV10-1 and TRBJ2-4; 9 positions agree with TRBD1. V dropped 6 bases and J dropped 0; count of bases not matched to a gene: 6. The CDR3 has 16 residues. Per germline, CDR1 WNHNN and CDR2 SYGVQD (reference sequence). Here the CDR3 reads CASSPGQGRAKNIQYF. The CDR3 nucleotides read TGCGCCAGCAGCCCCGGACAGGGGCGAGCCAAAAACATTCAGTACTTC.

This clone was counted between two and nine times. The V gene is TRBV15, the J gene TRBJ1-1; no clear D. The CDR3 has 13 amino acids. Trimming removed 3 bases at V and 7 bases at J, with 12 bases between. Per the germline V gene, CDR1 is LNHNV and CDR2 is YYDKDF (reference sequence). CDR3 bases: TGTGCCACCAGCAGGAGCATCGGTGGTGAAGCTTTCTTT. Translation: CATSRSIGGEAFF.

Remarks on this clone: The germline gene is not matched at one end of the junction; a read error may be the cause. The V gene is TRBV2, the J gene TRBJ2-1; D perhaps matches TRBD2 (6 bases). The CDR3 loop spans 12 amino acids. In germline, CDR1 is SNHLY, CDR2 FYNNEI. The CDR3 spells CASSERTSSTLF. DNA for the CDR3: TGTGCCAGCAGTGAACGAACTAGCTCAACCCTCTTC.

The rearrangement uses TRBV4-2 and TRBJ2-1; TRBD2 matches 10 bases. After removal of 4 bases from V and 4 bases from J, the junction contained 7 bases not matched to a gene. The germline V gene encodes CDR1 LGHNA and CDR2 YNFKEQ. The CDR3 is made up of 16 amino acids. The CDR3: CASSPEAGGGYNEQFF. The CDR3 DNA follows: TGTGCCAGCAGCCCCGAAGCGGGAGGGGGATACAATGAGCAGTTCTTC.

The V gene is TRBV7-8, the J gene TRBJ2-2; a weak D match, TRBD2 (7 bases). The CDR3 runs 16 residues. The V gene lost 5 bases and the J gene lost 6 bases, with 19 bases spanning the gap. Germline CDR1 is SGHVS and CDR2 is FQNEAQ. The CDR3 spells CASSQAGGARSGELFF. CDR3 coding DNA: TGTGCCAGCAGCCAGGCTGGGGGGGCGCGGTCCGGGGAGCTGTTTTTT.

The chain is built from TRBV3-1 (or the pseudogene TRBV3-2) and TRBJ1-2; 9 bases map to TRBD1. Trimming took 3 bases from V and 7 from J; bases not matched to a gene: 3. The CDR3 runs to 13 residues. From germline, CDR1 is LGHDT and CDR2 YNNKEL (reference sequence). The DNA for the CDR3 is TGTGCCAGCAGCCAGACAGGGGGTCTTGGCTACACCTTC. It yields the protein CASSQTGGLGYTF.

The gene calls are TRBV5-1 and TRBJ1-4; the D is unclear. Per the germline V gene, CDR1 is SGHRS and CDR2 is YFSETQ. The CDR3 loop spans 13 amino acids. The V end was cut by 0 bases, the J end by 8 bases, with 8 bases between. The chain's CDR3 is CASSLGLGEKLFF. The DNA for the CDR3 is TGCGCCAGCAGCTTGGGCCTCGGGGAAAAACTGTTTTTT.

The chain recombines TRBV6-5 with TRBJ1-4; 12 bases agree with TRBD1. The CDR3 is 15 amino acids. V gave up 0 bases and J gave up 7 bases; unmatched junction bases: 0. From germline, CDR1 is MNHEY and CDR2 SVGAGI. The CDR3 coding sequence is TGTGCCAGCAGTTACTCGGGACAGGGGGCTGAAAAACTGTTTTTT. Amino acids: CASSYSGQGAEKLFF.

This chain links TRBV29-1 with TRBJ2-7; 9 positions match TRBD1. Trimming removed 8 bases from V and 1 base from J; junction bases left unmatched: 9. This CDR3 comprises 14 residues. Germline V CDR1 and CDR2: SQVTM, ANQGSEA. The CDR3 DNA is TGCAGCTTCATACGGACAGGGGTATCCTACGAGCAGTACTTC. This sequence encodes CSFIRTGVSYEQYF.

The chain joins TRBV10-3 to TRBJ1-1, with 7 bases that match TRBD1. CDR3 length equals 13 residues. Per the germline V gene, CDR1 is ENHRY and CDR2 is SYGVKD. The V gene end was trimmed by 4 bases and the J gene end by 4 bases; junction bases not matched to a gene: 3. In DNA, the CDR3 is TGTGCCATCAGTGGATCAGGGGGCACTGAAGCTTTCTTT. The encoded protein is CAISGSGGTEAFF.

The chain carries TRBV18 and TRBJ1-5, with a weak D call TRBD1 (6 bases). V was trimmed by 3 bases and J by 3 bases, leaving 12 bases between them. CDR3 size: 15 residues. Germline V lookup: CDR1 KGHSH, CDR2 LQKENI. The CDR3 loop reads CASSPVTGTNQPQHF. As DNA, the CDR3 is TGTGCCAGCTCACCTGTAACAGGGACCAATCAGCCCCAGCATTTT.